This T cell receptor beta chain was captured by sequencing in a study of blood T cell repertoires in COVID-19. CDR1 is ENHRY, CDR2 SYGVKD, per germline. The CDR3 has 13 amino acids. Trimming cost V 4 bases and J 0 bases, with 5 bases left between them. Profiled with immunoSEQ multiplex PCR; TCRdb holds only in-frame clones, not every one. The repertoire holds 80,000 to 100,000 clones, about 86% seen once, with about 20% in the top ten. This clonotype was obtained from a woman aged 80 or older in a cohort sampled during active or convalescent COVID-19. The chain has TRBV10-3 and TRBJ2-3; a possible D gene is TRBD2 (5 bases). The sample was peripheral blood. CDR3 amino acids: CAISGTSTDTQYF. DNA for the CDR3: TGTGCCATCAGTGGGACTAGCACAGATACGCAGTATTTT.